Listed here are 26 T cell receptor beta chains from one sample, sequenced in a study of shared clonotypes between healthy human individuals. Sequencing used immunoSEQ multiplex PCR; TCRdb keeps in-frame clones, though not all of them. The data contain 550,000 to 850,000 clones, approximately 79% of them seen just once; the ten biggest clones take up 1.5% to 2%. The source material was memory CD4+ T cells sorted from blood. As to subset: CD45RA-negative fraction. All receptors derive from a woman in her twenties or thirties in good health.

V is TRBV5-8 and J is TRBJ2-3; D remains unclear. The germline V gene encodes CDR1 SGHTS and CDR2 YDEGEE. This CDR3 has 16 amino acids. The V and J ends lost 5 bases and 2 bases respectively, with 18 bases between them. The DNA of the CDR3 is TGTGCCAGCAGTCAAGGCCAGGTCAGATACACAGATACGCAGTATTTT. This codes for CASSQGQVRYTDTQYF.

This CDR3 is CAISDTSPAYEQYF. In DNA, the CDR3 is TGTGCCATCAGCGATACTTCGCCGGCCTACGAGCAGTACTTC. The chain has TRBV10-3 and TRBJ2-7; D gene ambiguous. This CDR3 comprises 14 residues. Germline-derived CDR1 and CDR2 are ENHRY and SYGVKD. Trimming left V 6 bases short and J 2 bases short, with 14 bases between.

The gene calls are TRBV5-5 and TRBJ1-5; possible D gene TRBD1, 5 bases. This CDR3 contains 14 residues. Germline V lookup: CDR1 SGHKS, CDR2 YYEKEE (reference sequence). Trimming pared 5 bases from V and 5 bases from J, leaving 14 bases between. CDR3 nucleotide sequence: TGTGCCAGCAGTCCGACGGGGGATTATCAGCCCCAGCATTTT. Translated, it gives CASSPTGDYQPQHF.

The rearrangement uses TRBV10-3 and TRBJ2-5; 8 nucleotides agree with TRBD2. CDR3 length: 12 residues. Germline V gives CDR1 ENHRY, CDR2 SYGVKD. The trim removed 8 bases at V and 5 bases at J, leaving 4 bases unmatched. The CDR3 DNA sequence: TGTGCCATCGGGCCGGGGGGGGAGACCCAGTACTTC. The encoded protein is CAIGPGGETQYF.

This chain connects TRBV5-5 to TRBJ1-5; the match to TRBD1 covers 7 bases. The CDR3 loop spans 15 amino acids. Germline assignment: CDR1 SGHKS and CDR2 YYEKEE (reference sequence). J was trimmed by 2 bases and V by 2 bases; bases with no gene match: 4. This CDR3 is CASSFTGEGNQPQHF. CDR3 coding DNA: TGTGCCAGCAGCTTTACAGGGGAGGGCAATCAGCCCCAGCATTTT.

The chain couples TRBV4-1 to TRBJ2-5, with 8 positions matching TRBD1. From germline, CDR1 is MGHRA and CDR2 YSYEKL. There are 15 residues in the CDR3. Trimming at V came to 3 bases and at J to 3 bases, leaving 6 bases not matched to a gene. CDR3 sequence reads: CASSHTGTGKETQYF. The CDR3 DNA sequence: TGCGCCAGCAGCCATACCGGGACAGGTAAAGAGACCCAGTACTTC.

The chain employs TRBV5-1 and TRBJ2-3, with 11 bases lining up with TRBD1. The CDR3 contains 17 residues. The germline CDR1 and CDR2 sequences are SGHRS and YFSETQ. V was clipped by 3 bases and J by 2 bases; unmatched bases: 8. The CDR3 loop is CASSSGQGAPYTDTQYF. For the CDR3, the DNA is TGCGCCAGCAGCTCCGGACAGGGGGCCCCTTACACAGATACGCAGTATTTT.

This clone turned up a few times. V gene TRBV9 combines with J gene TRBJ2-7, with 8 bases aligning to TRBD2. The V gene's germline CDR1 is SGDLS and CDR2 YYNGEE. Trimming removed 2 bases from V and 5 bases from J; junction bases left unmatched: 18. The CDR3 spans 18 residues. Here the CDR3 DNA reads TGTGCCAGCAGCGTCGGCCTAGGAGGACTAGCCCTTTTCAACGAGCAGTACTTC. Amino acids: CASSVGLGGLALFNEQYF.

In regard to this clone: Other nucleotide sequences from this sample produce the same CDR3. The V gene is TRBV25-1, the J gene TRBJ2-7; 7 bases fit TRBD2. From germline, CDR1 is MGHDK and CDR2 SYGVNS. Losses at the gene ends were 1 base for V and 2 bases for J; bases not matched to a gene: 5. The CDR3 runs to 15 residues. The DNA of the CDR3 is TGTGCCAGCAGTGAATCGGCTAGCGGTCCCTACGAGCAGTACTTC. Encoded protein: CASSESASGPYEQYF.

Only a few counts were recorded for this clone. The V and J genes are TRBV6-1 and TRBJ2-2; D gene unclear. V lost 5 bases, J lost 3 bases, and 7 bases lay in between. The CDR3 runs to 13 residues. CDR1 MNHNS and CDR2 SASEGT come from the germline V gene. CDR3 sequence reads: CASSSKDTGELFF. CDR3 nucleotides: TGTGCCAGCAGTTCGAAGGACACCGGGGAGCTGTTTTTT.

This clone was seen just once. DNA for the CDR3: TGTGCCAGCCAGGGGGGGGCAAGGAACACTGAAGCTTTCTTT. Amino acid sequence: CASQGGARNTEAFF. The genes are TRBV6-5 and TRBJ1-1; 7 nucleotides align to TRBD1. V lost 8 bases, J lost 1 base, and 7 bases stayed unmatched. In germline, CDR1 is MNHEY, CDR2 SVGAGI. This CDR3 has 14 residues.

This chain uses TRBV6-1 with TRBJ1-2; TRBD1 is a possible D gene (5 bases). This CDR3 has 11 amino acids. The V end lost 6 bases, the J end lost 4 bases, and 6 bases lay between the germline ends. Germline V CDR1 and CDR2: MNHNS, SASEGT. The CDR3 region is CASRGPYGYTF. The CDR3 region has the DNA TGTGCCAGCAGGGGGCCCTATGGCTACACCTTC.

This sequence joins TRBV28 and TRBJ2-1, with TRBD2 matching over 7 bases. The CDR3 loop spans 15 amino acids. Germline values: CDR1 MDHEN, CDR2 SYDVKM. J was trimmed by 3 bases and V by 2 bases; bases with no gene match: 4. This chain's CDR3 is CASSLTTSSYNEQFF. In DNA, the CDR3 is TGTGCCAGCAGTTTAACGACTAGCAGCTACAATGAGCAGTTCTTC.

The chain recombines TRBV28 with TRBJ1-5; D is ambiguous. Germline CDR1 reads MDHEN; CDR2 reads SYDVKM. The CDR3 extends over 14 amino acids. The V end was cut by 7 bases, the J end by 5 bases, with 15 bases between. The CDR3 region is CASNTGVNYQPQHF. CDR3 DNA sequence: TGTGCCAGCAATACCGGGGTTAACTATCAGCCCCAGCATTTT.

This rearrangement joins TRBV28 to TRBJ2-4; D may be TRBD2 (6 bases). Trimming left V 5 bases short and J 8 bases short, with 16 bases between. CDR3 length equals 14 residues. Germline V gene data show CDR1 as MDHEN and CDR2 as SYDVKM. CDR3 loop: CASSPRRGGDIQYF. The CDR3 coding sequence is TGTGCCAGCAGTCCCCGGAGGGGTGGAGACATTCAGTACTTC.

This chain's CDR3 is CASSFKRSANTGELFF. The CDR3, as DNA: TGTGCCAGCAGCTTTAAGAGGTCCGCGAACACCGGGGAGCTGTTTTTT. The chain recombines TRBV5-4 with TRBJ2-2; D gene unclear. The CDR3 extends over 16 amino acids. V was shortened by 2 bases and J by 0 bases, with 11 bases between the two germline ends. Germline V lookup: CDR1 SGHNT, CDR2 YYREEE (reference sequence).

The chain uses TRBV6-1 and TRBJ2-5, with D possibly called TRBD1 or TRBD2 (5 bases each). The CDR3 totals 15 residues. V dropped 6 bases and J dropped 2 bases, with 16 bases sitting between them. CDR1 and CDR2 (germline): MNHNS, SASEGT. CDR3 loop: CASSARDGGQETQYF. CDR3 coding DNA: TGTGCCAGCAGCGCACGGGACGGCGGGCAAGAGACCCAGTACTTC.

The CDR3 bases are TGTGCCAGCAGTTTAACTGGGTGGACGGGTCGTCAGCCCCAGCATTTT. Its protein is CASSLTGWTGRQPQHF. This rearrangement joins TRBV28 to TRBJ1-5; no clear D. The V end lost 2 bases, the J end lost 6 bases, and 17 bases lay between the germline ends. This CDR3 is 16 amino acids long. Germline V gene data show CDR1 as MDHEN and CDR2 as SYDVKM.

This rearrangement joins TRBV4-1 to TRBJ1-5; D remains ambiguous. CDR1 is MGHRA, CDR2 YSYEKL, per germline. This CDR3 region has 15 residues. Trimming took 1 base from V and 11 from J, leaving 18 bases between them. This chain's CDR3 is CASSQGVVGLGAQHF. The CDR3 nucleotides are TGCGCCAGCAGCCAAGGAGTTGTAGGGCTGGGTGCCCAGCATTTT.

In its sample, this clone was seen once. This sequence joins TRBV5-1 and TRBJ2-3; 11 nucleotides align to TRBD2. CDR1 is SGHRS, CDR2 YFSETQ, per germline. The CDR3 contains 19 residues. Trimming at V came to 0 bases and at J to 0 bases, leaving 9 bases not matched to a gene. Here the CDR3 reads CASSLVVGLAAVSTDTQYF. CDR3 DNA: TGCGCCAGCAGCTTGGTGGTGGGACTAGCGGCGGTCAGCACAGATACGCAGTATTTT. Supplemented by reference TRBV5-1 and TRBJ2-3, the full variable domain reads KAGVTQTPRYLIKTRGQQVTLSCSPISGHRSVSWYQQTPGQGLQFLFEYFSETQRNKGNFPGRFSGRQFSNSRSEMNVSTLELGDSALYLCASSLVVGLAAVSTDTQYFGPGTRLTVL.

The DNA of the CDR3 is TGTGCCAGCAGTCCATTACCCCCCACAGATACGCAGTATTTT. It encodes CASSPLPPTDTQYF. V gene TRBV9 combines with J gene TRBJ2-3; D is uncertain. Germline assignment: CDR1 SGDLS and CDR2 YYNGEE. With 5 bases removed from V and 2 bases from J, the gap between germline ends came to 12 bases. The length of the CDR3 is 14 residues.

V is TRBV6-1 and J is TRBJ2-1; no firm D call. Trimming removed 4 bases from V and 6 bases from J, with 16 bases in between. The germline V gene encodes CDR1 MNHNS and CDR2 SASEGT. The CDR3 has 15 residues. The CDR3 region has the DNA TGTGCCAGCAGTGGGGCCTACACGCCGGGCAATGAGCAGTTCTTC. It specifies CASSGAYTPGNEQFF.

The chain has TRBV5-4 and TRBJ2-2, with D possibly being TRBD1 (5 bases). CDR1 and CDR2 (germline): SGHNT, YYREEE (reference sequence). Deletions cut 0 bases from V and 5 bases from J, with 8 bases between. The CDR3 length is 14 residues. The CDR3 DNA sequence: TGTGCCAGCAGCTTGGGGGGCAGTACCGGGGAGCTGTTTTTT. Encoded protein: CASSLGGSTGELFF.

This clone was seen only a few times. The rearrangement links TRBV4-2 to TRBJ2-5; tentatively, D is TRBD1 (6 bases). The germline gives CDR1 LGHNA, CDR2 YNFKEQ. The CDR3 contains 16 residues. V lost 1 base and J lost 0, with 12 bases in between. The CDR3 nucleotides are TGTGCCAGCAGCCAAGTTACAGGGAGCCACCAAGAGACCCAGTACTTC. It is translated as CASSQVTGSHQETQYF.

This chain links TRBV6-1 with TRBJ1-2, with TRBD1 matching 8 bases. V dropped 6 bases and J dropped 6; count of bases not matched to a gene: 0. The CDR3 length is 11 residues. Germline assignment: CDR1 MNHNS and CDR2 SASEGT. The CDR3 sequence is CASRTGDGYTF. In DNA, the CDR3 is TGTGCCAGCAGGACAGGGGATGGCTACACCTTC.

V and J are TRBV7-6 and TRBJ2-1; D remains ambiguous. Germline loops: CDR1 SGHVS, CDR2 FNYEAQ. The germline V and J ends were trimmed by 10 bases and 7 bases, with 11 bases remaining between them. The CDR3 length is 11 residues. The CDR3 DNA is TGTGCCATCCGTGGGGAAAATGAGCAGTTCTTC. It translates to CAIRGENEQFF.